This T cell receptor beta chain was recorded in a study of CD8 T cells in Susac syndrome. About the research overall: The Susac syndrome patients were therapy-naive, on corticosteroids, or on intravenous immunoglobulin alone at blood draw.

The V gene's germline CDR1 is SGDLS and CDR2 YYNGEE. CDR3 size: 16 residues. With 0 bases removed from V and 2 bases from J, the gap between germline ends came to 11 bases. RNA was extracted with the RNeasy kit, and a quantity of roughly 0.5 to 1 ug was reverse transcribed using random hexamers. Coverage of TCR beta CDR3 amplification by immunoSEQ multiplex PCR extended to 54 Vbeta and 13 Jbeta. From the immunoSEQ multiplex PCR reads, TCRdb called clonotypes with MiXCR, one entry per CDR3 protein. Among about 240,000 distinct CDR3 sequences listed, 90% to 97% were seen once. CD8+ and CD4+ T cells from blood underwent TCR beta sequencing, which was carried out in a high-throughput format.

The V and J genes are TRBV9 and TRBJ2-2, with a possible D match to TRBD1 (5 bases). Sequences were obtained from CD4+ T cells from PBMCs. The source is a human donor with Susac syndrome. CDR3 sequence reads: CASSVATGFNTGELFF. For the CDR3, the DNA is TGTGCCAGCAGCGTAGCCACAGGTTTTAACACCGGGGAGCTGTTTTTT.